The clone carrying this T cell receptor beta chain showed up just a few times. What it binds is unknown. The data originate from a study of T cells in Graves' hyperthyroidism and ophthalmopathy. Investigators excluded patients with uncontrolled infection, other autoimmune disease, pregnancy or lactation. RNA transcripts provided the source from which TCR beta CDR3 regions were amplified. HTBI primers were used for first-round RT-PCR of the TCR CDR3. TCRdb itself ran the multiplex PCR reads through MiXCR, one entry per CDR3 protein. This repertoire shows about 330,000 distinct CDR3 sequences, roughly an eighth found once; its top ten account for 30% to 35%. CDR3 size: 14 residues. Germline V gene data show CDR1 as DFQATT and CDR2 as SNEGSKA (reference sequence). J gave up 5 bases and V 1 base, and 5 bases lay outside the gene matches. Broader study findings: Ophthalmopathy could be told apart from stable hyperthyroidism with a 13 V-J model. The model foresaw ophthalmopathy a median 6.5 months prior to onset. The blood repertoire included most of the expanded thyroid clonotypes above 0.001.

The chain carries TRBV20-1 and TRBJ1-5; 7 bases map to TRBD1. The sequence came from a woman aged 40 to 50 with Graves' ophthalmopathy. The sequencing input was blood. The CDR3 DNA reads as TGCAGTGCTAGAGGAGGGGGCAGCTATCAGCCCCAGCATTTT. Protein: CSARGGGSYQPQHF.